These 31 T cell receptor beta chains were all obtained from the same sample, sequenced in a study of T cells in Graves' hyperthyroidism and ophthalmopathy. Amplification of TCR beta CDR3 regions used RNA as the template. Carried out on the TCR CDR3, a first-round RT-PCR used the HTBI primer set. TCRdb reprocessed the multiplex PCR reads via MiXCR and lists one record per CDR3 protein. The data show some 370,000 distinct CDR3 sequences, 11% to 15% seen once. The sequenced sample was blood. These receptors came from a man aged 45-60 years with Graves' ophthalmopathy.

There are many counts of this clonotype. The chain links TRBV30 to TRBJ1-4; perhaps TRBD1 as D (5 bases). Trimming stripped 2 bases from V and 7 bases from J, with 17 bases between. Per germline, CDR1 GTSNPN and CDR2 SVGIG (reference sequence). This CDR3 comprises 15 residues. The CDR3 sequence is CAWSMGPIALEKLFF. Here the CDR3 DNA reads TGTGCCTGGAGTATGGGGCCTATCGCCCTTGAAAAACTGTTTTTT.

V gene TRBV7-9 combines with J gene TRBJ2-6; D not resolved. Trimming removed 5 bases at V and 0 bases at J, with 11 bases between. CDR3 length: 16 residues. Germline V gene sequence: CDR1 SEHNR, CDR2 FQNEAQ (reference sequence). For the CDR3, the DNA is TGTGCCAGCAGCGACGATAGGAGCTCTGGGGCCAACGTCCTGACTTTC. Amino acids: CASSDDRSSGANVLTF.

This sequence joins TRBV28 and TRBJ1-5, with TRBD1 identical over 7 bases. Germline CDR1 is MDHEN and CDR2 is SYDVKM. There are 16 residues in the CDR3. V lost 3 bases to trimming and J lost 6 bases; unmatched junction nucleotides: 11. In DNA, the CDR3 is TGTGCCAGCAGTTTGCTGACAGGGTCGAAAGGTCAGCCCCAGCATTTT. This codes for CASSLLTGSKGQPQHF.

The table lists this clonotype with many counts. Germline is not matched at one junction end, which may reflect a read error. The CDR3 loop reads CASSPLGADTEAFF. The DNA for the CDR3 is TGTGCTAGCAGCCCGCTTGGGGCCGACACTGAAGCTTTCTTT. The chain uses TRBV7-7 and TRBJ1-1; D may be TRBD1 (5 bases). Germline CDR1 and CDR2: SSHAT and FNYEAQ (reference sequence). The CDR3 spans 14 residues.

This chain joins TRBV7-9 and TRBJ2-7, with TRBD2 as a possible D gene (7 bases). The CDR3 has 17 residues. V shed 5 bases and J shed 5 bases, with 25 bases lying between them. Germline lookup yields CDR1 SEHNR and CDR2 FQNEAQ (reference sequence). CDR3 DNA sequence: TGTGCCAGCAGCCCCGAAAGACGGGGGGCGCCTTTTAACGAGCAGTACTTC. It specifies CASSPERRGAPFNEQYF. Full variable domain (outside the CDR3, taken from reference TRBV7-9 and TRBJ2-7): DTGVSQNPRHKITKRGQNVTFRCDPISEHNRLYWYRQTLGQGPEFLTYFQNEAQLEKSRLLSDRFSAERPKGSFSTLEIQRTEQGDSAMYLCASSPERRGAPFNEQYFGPGTRLTVT.

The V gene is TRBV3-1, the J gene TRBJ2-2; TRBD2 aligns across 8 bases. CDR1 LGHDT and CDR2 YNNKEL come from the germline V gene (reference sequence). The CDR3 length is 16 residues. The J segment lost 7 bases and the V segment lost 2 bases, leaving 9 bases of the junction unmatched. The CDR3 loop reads CASSQRAGAQGGELFF. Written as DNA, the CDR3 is TGTGCCAGCAGCCAAAGAGCGGGGGCGCAGGGCGGGGAGCTGTTTTTT.

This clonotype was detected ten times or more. CDR3 residues: CASSSGGGEAFF. The CDR3 DNA is TGTGCCAGCAGTTCCGGAGGGGGGGAAGCTTTCTTT. V gene TRBV11-3 combines with J gene TRBJ1-1, with D possibly being TRBD1 (6 bases). The V and J ends lost 6 bases and 8 bases respectively, with 13 bases between them. This CDR3 has 12 amino acids. Germline V CDR1 and CDR2: SGHNT, YENEEA.

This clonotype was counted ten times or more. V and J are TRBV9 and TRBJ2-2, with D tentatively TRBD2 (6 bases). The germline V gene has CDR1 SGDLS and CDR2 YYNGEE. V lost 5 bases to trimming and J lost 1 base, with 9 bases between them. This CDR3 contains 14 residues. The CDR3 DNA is TGTGCCAGCAGTGTGGGGGGGAACACCGGGGAGCTGTTTTTT. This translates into CASSVGGNTGELFF.

The CDR3 loop reads CASSSDRGRTGQPQHF. CDR3 sequence (DNA): TGTGCCAGCAGTTCGGACAGGGGGCGAACAGGCCAGCCCCAGCATTTT. The genes are TRBV6-2 or TRBV6-3 and TRBJ1-5; 11 positions match TRBD1. After removal of 4 bases from V and 7 bases from J, the junction contained 9 bases not matched to a gene. The CDR3 extends over 16 amino acids. Looked up from germline, CDR1 is MNHEY and CDR2 is SVGEGT.

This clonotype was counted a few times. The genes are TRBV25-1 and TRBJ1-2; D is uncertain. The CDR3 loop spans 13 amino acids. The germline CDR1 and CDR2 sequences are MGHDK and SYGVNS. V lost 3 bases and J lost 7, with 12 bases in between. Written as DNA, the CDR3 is TGTGCCAGCAGTGATTTAAAGGAGGGTGGCTACACCTTC. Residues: CASSDLKEGGYTF.

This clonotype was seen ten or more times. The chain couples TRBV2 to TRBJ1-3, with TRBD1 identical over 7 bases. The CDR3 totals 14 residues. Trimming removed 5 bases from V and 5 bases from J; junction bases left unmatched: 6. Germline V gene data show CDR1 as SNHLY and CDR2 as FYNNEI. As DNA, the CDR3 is TGTGCCAGCAGTTCAGGGGGAACACGAAACACCATATATTTT. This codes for CASSSGGTRNTIYF.

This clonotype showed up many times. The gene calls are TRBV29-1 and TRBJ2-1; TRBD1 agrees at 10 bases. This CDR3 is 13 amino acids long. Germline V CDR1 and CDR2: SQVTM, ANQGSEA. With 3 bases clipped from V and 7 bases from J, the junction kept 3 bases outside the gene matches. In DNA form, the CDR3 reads TGCAGCGTTGACCGGACAGGGGGGAATGAGCAGTTCTTC. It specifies CSVDRTGGNEQFF.

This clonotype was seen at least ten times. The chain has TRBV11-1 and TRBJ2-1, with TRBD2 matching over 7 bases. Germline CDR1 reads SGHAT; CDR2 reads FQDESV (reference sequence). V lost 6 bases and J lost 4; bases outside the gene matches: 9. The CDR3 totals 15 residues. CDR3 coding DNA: TGTGCCAGCAGACTAGCGTCAGGTGTATACAATGAGCAGTTCTTC. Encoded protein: CASRLASGVYNEQFF.

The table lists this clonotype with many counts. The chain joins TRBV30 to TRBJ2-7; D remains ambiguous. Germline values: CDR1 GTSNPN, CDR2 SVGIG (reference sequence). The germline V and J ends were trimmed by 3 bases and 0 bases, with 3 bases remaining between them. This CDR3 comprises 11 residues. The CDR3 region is CAWSLSYEQYF. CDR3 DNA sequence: TGTGCCTGGAGCCTCTCCTACGAGCAGTACTTC.

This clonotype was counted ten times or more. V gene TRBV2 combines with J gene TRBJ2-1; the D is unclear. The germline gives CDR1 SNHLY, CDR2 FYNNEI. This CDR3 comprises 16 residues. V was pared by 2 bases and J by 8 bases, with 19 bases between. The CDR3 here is CASSEFDLPTVHEQFF. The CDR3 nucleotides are TGTGCCAGCAGTGAATTCGACCTACCAACAGTCCATGAGCAGTTCTTC.

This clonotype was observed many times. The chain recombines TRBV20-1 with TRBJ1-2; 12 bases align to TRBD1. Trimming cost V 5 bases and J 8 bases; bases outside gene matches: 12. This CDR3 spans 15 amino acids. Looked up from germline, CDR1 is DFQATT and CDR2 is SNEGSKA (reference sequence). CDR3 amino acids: CSASGTGGTYGGYTF. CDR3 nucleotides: TGCAGTGCTTCCGGGACAGGGGGCACCTATGGCGGCTACACCTTC.

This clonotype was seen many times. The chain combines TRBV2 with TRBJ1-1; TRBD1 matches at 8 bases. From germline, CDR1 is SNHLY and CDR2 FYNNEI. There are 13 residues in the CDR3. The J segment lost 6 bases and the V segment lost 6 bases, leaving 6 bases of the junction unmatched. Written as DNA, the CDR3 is TGTGCCAGCAGAAAAGGACAGGGCTCTGAAGCTTTCTTT. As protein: CASRKGQGSEAFF.

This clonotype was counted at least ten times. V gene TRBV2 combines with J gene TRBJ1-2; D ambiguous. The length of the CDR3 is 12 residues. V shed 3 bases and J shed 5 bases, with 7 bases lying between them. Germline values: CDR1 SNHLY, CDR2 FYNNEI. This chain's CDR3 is CASSDTEYGYTF. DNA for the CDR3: TGTGCCAGCAGTGATACAGAGTATGGCTACACCTTC.

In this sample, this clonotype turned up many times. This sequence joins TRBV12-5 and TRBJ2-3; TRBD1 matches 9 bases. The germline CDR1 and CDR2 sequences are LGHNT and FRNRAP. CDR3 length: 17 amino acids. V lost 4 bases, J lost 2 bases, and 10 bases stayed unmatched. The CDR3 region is CASGSDPTGGYTDTQYF. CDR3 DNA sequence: TGTGCTAGTGGTTCTGACCCGACAGGGGGATACACAGATACGCAGTATTTT.

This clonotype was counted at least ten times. The CDR3 coding sequence is TGTGCCAGCAGCCAACCGACAGCCTTGAACACTGAAGCTTTCTTT. The encoded protein is CASSQPTALNTEAFF. This chain links TRBV7-9 with TRBJ1-1; the D gene is possibly TRBD1 (5 bases). CDR1 SEHNR and CDR2 FQNEAQ come from the germline V gene (reference sequence). This CDR3 spans 15 amino acids. V lost 5 bases and J lost 0, with 13 bases in between.

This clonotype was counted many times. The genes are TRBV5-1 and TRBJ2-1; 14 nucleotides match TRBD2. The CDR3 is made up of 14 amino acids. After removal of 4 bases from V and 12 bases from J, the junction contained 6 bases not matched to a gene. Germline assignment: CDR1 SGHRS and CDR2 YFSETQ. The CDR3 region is CASSTGTSGSRQFF. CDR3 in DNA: TGCGCCAGCAGCACGGGGACTAGCGGGAGTCGGCAGTTCTTC.

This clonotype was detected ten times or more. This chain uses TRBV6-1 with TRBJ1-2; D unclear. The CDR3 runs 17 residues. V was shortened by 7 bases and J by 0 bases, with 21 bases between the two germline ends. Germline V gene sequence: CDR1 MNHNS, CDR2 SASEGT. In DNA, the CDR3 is TGTGCCAGCATTTCCTTAAACGTGGTTCGGGCTAACTATGGCTACACCTTC. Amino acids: CASISLNVVRANYGYTF.

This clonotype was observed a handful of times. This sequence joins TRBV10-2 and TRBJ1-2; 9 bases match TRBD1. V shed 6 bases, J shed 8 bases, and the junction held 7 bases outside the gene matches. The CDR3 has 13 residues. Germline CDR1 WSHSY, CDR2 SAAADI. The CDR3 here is CASSLQGAGGYTF. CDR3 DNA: TGCGCCAGCAGCCTACAGGGGGCCGGGGGCTACACCTTC.

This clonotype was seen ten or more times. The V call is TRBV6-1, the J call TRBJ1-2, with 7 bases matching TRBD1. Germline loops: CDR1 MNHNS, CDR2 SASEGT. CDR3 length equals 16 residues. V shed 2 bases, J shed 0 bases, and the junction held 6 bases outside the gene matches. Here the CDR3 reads CASSEQGVGANYGYTF. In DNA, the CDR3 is TGTGCCAGCAGTGAACAGGGGGTCGGAGCTAACTATGGCTACACCTTC.

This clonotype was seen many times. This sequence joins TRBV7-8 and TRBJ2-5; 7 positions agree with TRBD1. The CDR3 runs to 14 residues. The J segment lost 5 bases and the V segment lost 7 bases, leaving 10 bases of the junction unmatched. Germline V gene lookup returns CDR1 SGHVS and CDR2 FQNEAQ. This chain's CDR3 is CASTTRTGGETQYF. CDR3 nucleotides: TGTGCCAGCACCACGCGGACAGGCGGTGAGACCCAGTACTTC.

CDR3 residues: CASRQGNYGYTF. DNA for the CDR3: TGTGCCAGCCGACAGGGCAACTATGGCTACACCTTC. The chain combines TRBV27 with TRBJ1-2, with 7 bases matching TRBD1. CDR3 length: 12 amino acids. Germline CDR1 and CDR2: MNHEY and SMNVEV (reference sequence). V shed 8 bases, J shed 2 bases, and the junction held 2 bases outside the gene matches.

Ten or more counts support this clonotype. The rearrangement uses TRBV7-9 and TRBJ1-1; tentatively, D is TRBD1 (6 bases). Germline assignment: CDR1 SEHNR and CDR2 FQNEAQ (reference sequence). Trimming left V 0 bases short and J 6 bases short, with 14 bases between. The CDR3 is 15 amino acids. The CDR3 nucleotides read TGTGCCAGCAGCTTAGCGCAGGGGCGATGGGCTGAAGCTTTCTTT. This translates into CASSLAQGRWAEAFF.

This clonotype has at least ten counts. The CDR3 DNA reads TGTGCCAGCAGCCTACAAACAGGGGTGGGCCACAATGAGCAGTTCTTC. This encodes CASSLQTGVGHNEQFF. V usage is TRBV7-9 and J usage is TRBJ2-1; the match to TRBD1 covers 7 bases. V was clipped by 5 bases and J by 5 bases; unmatched bases: 12. Germline V gives CDR1 SEHNR, CDR2 FQNEAQ (reference sequence). The CDR3 has 16 amino acids.

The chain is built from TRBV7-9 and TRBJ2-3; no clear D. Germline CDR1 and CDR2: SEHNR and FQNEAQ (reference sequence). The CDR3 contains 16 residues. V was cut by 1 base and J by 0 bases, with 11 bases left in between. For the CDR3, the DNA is TGTGCCAGCAGCTTAGGTATTGGGCAGAGCACAGATACGCAGTATTTT. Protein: CASSLGIGQSTDTQYF. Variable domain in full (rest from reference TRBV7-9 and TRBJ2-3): DTGVSQNPRHKITKRGQNVTFRCDPISEHNRLYWYRQTLGQGPEFLTYFQNEAQLEKSRLLSDRFSAERPKGSFSTLEIQRTEQGDSAMYLCASSLGIGQSTDTQYFGPGTRLTVL.

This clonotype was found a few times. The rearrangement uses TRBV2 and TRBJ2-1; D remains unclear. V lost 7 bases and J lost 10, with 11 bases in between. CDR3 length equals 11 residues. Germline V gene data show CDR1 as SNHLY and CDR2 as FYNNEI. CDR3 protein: CASMWSVEQFF. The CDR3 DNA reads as TGTGCCAGCATGTGGTCCGTGGAGCAGTTCTTC.

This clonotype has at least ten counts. The CDR3 region has the DNA TGTGCCAGCAGCCAACGGGGCCGGCAGGGGTTCTATGGCTACACCTTC. This sequence encodes CASSQRGRQGFYGYTF. The rearrangement links TRBV3-1 to TRBJ1-2, with D maybe TRBD1 (6 bases). The germline gives CDR1 LGHDT, CDR2 YNNKEL (reference sequence). The CDR3 extends over 16 amino acids. V lost 2 bases, J lost 4 bases, and 17 bases lay in between.